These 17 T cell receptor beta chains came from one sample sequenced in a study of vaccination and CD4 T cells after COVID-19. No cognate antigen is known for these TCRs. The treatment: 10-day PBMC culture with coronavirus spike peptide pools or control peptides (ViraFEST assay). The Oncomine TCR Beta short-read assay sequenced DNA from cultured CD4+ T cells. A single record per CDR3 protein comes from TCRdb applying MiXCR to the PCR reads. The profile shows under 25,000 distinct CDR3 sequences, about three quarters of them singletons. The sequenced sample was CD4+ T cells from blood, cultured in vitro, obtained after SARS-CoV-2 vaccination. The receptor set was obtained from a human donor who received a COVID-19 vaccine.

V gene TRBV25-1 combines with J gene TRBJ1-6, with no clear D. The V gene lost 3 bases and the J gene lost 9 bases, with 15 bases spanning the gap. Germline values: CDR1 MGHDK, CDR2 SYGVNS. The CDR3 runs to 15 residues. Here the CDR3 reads CASSDRGTVPSPLHF. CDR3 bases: TGTGCCAGCAGTGATCGAGGAACAGTTCCTTCACCCCTCCACTTT.

CDR3 residues: CSATMITSTDTQYF. CDR3 nucleotides: TGCAGCGCTACGATGATAACTAGCACAGATACGCAGTATTTT. The chain uses TRBV29-1 and TRBJ2-3, with D uncertain. Germline lookup yields CDR1 SQVTM and CDR2 ANQGSEA. V gave up 7 bases and J gave up 0 bases, with 14 bases separating them. The CDR3 is 14 residues long.

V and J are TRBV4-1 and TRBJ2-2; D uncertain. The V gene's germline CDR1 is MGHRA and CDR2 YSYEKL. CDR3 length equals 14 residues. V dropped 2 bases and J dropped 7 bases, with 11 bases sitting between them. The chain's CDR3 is CASSQLTGVGELFF. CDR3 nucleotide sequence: TGCGCCAGCAGCCAATTAACTGGGGTCGGGGAGCTGTTTTTT.

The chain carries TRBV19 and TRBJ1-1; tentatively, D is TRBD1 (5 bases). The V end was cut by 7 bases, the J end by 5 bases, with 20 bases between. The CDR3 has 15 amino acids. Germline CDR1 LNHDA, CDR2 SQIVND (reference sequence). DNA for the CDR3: TGTGCCAGTACGAAGCCTCAGGGACTTCGAACTGAAGCTTTCTTT. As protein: CASTKPQGLRTEAFF. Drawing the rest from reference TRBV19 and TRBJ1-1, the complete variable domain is DGGITQSPKYLFRKEGQNVTLSCEQNLNHDAMYWYRQDPGQGLRLIYYSQIVNDFQKGDIAEGYSVSREKKESFPLTVTSAQKNPTAFYLCASTKPQGLRTEAFFGQGTRLTVV.

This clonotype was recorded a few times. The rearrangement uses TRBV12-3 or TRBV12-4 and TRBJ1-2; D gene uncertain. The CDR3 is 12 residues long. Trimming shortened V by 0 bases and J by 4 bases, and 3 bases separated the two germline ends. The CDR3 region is CASSLARYGYTF. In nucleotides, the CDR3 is TGTGCCAGCAGTTTAGCCCGCTATGGCTACACCTTC.

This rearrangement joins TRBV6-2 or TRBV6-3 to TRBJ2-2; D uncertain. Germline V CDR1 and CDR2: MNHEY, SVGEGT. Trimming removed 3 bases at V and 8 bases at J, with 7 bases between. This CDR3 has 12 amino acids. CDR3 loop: CASSYYKGELFF. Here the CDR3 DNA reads TGTGCCAGCAGTTATTATAAGGGGGAGCTGTTTTTT.

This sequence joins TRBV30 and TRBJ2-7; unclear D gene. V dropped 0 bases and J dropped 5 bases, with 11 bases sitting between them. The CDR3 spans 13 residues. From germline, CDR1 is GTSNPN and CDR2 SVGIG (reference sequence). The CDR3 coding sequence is TGTGCCTGGAGTGTAAGGTTTTCCCACGAGCAGTACTTC. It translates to CAWSVRFSHEQYF. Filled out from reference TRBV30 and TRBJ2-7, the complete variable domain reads SQTIHQWPATLVQPVGSPLSLECTVEGTSNPNLYWYRQAAGRGLQLLFYSVGIGQISSEVPQNLSASRPQDRQFILSSKKLLLSDSGFYLCAWSVRFSHEQYFGPGTRLTVT.

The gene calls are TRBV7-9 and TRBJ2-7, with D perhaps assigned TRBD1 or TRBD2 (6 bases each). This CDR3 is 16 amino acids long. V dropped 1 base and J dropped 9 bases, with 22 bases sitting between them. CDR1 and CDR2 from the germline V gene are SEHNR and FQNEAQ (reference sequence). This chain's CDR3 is CASSLDGGRMNFRQYF. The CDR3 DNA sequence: TGTGCCAGCAGCTTAGATGGGGGGCGCATGAATTTTCGGCAGTACTTC.

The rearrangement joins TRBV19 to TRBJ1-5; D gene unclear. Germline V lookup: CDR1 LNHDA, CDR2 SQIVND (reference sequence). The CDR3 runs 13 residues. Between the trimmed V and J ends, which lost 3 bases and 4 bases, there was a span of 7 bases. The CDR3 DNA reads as TGTGCCAGTAGTATCATAGGGAATCAGCCCCAGCATTTT. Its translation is CASSIIGNQPQHF. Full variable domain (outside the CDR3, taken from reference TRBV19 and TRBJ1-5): DGGITQSPKYLFRKEGQNVTLSCEQNLNHDAMYWYRQDPGQGLRLIYYSQIVNDFQKGDIAEGYSVSREKKESFPLTVTSAQKNPTAFYLCASSIIGNQPQHFGDGTRLSIL.

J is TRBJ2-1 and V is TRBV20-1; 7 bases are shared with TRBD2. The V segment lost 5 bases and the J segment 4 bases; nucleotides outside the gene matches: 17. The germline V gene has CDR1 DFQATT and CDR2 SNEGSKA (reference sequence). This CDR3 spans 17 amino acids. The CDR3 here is CSAPRSPPWREYNEQFF. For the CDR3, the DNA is TGCAGTGCTCCCCGCAGCCCTCCTTGGCGGGAGTACAATGAGCAGTTCTTC.

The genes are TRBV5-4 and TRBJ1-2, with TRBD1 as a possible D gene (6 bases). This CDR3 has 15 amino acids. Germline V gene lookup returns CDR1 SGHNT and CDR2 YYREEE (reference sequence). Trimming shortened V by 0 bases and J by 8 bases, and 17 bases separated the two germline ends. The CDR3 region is CASSLDFYRAEGYTF. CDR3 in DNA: TGTGCCAGCAGCTTGGATTTTTACAGGGCGGAGGGCTACACCTTC.

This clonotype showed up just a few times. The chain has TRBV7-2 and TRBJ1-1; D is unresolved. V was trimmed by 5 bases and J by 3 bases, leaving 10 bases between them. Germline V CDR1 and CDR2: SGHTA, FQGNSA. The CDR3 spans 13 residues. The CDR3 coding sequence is TGTGCCAGCAGCGGCAAGATAGACACTGAAGCTTTCTTT. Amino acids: CASSGKIDTEAFF.

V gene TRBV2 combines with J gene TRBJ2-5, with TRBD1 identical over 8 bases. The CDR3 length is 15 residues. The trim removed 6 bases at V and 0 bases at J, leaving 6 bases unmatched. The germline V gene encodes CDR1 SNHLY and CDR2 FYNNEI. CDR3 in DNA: TGTGCCAGCAGGGGGGACAGGTTAGACCAAGAGACCCAGTACTTC. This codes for CASRGDRLDQETQYF.

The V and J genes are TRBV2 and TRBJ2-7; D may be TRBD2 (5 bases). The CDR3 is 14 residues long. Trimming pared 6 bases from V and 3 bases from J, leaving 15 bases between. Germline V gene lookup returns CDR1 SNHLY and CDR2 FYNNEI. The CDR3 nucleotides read TGTGCCAGCAGCGTCGAACATGGGAGCTACGAGCAGTACTTC. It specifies CASSVEHGSYEQYF.

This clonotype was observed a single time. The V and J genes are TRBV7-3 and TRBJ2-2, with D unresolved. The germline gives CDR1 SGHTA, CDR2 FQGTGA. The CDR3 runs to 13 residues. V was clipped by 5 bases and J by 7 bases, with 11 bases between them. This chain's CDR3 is CASSTSPYGELFF. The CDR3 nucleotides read TGTGCCAGCAGCACCAGTCCATACGGGGAGCTGTTTTTT.

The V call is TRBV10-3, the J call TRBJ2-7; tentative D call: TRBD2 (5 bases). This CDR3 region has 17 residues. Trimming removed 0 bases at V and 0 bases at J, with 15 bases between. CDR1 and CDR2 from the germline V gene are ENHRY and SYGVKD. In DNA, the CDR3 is TGTGCCATCAGTGAGTCGGCGGGCACGGGTAGCTCCTACGAGCAGTACTTC. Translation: CAISESAGTGSSYEQYF.

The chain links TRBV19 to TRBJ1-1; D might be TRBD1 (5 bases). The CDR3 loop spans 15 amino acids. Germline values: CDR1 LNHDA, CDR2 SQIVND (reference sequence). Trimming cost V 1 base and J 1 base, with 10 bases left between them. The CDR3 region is CASSIGGAPNTEAFF. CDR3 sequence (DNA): TGTGCCAGTAGTATAGGTGGGGCACCGAACACTGAAGCTTTCTTT.